Detailed here is one T cell receptor (beta chain). No antigen is known for it. The sample belongs to a study of cytomegalovirus exposure and HLA in healthy donors. Study-wide findings and caveats: Accounts indicate the classifier identified cytomegalovirus status with strong specificity and sensitivity.

Sequencing used immunoSEQ multiplex PCR; TCRdb keeps in-frame clones, though not all of them. The sample lists approximately 200,000 clones; more than 80% were seen once. The CDR3 totals 17 residues. The V and J ends lost 0 bases and 3 bases, in that order; junction bases with no gene match: 9. The specimen was PBMCs. This chain joins TRBV5-7 and TRBJ1-1; 9 bases fit TRBD1. TRBV5-7 is filed as an ORF, its function uncertain. The clonotype comes from a man aged 18 to 35 in good health and CMV-seropositive. CDR3 residues: CASSLGSGTGCYTEAFF. CDR3 coding DNA: TGTGCCAGCAGCTTGGGGAGTGGGACAGGGTGCTACACTGAAGCTTTCTTT.